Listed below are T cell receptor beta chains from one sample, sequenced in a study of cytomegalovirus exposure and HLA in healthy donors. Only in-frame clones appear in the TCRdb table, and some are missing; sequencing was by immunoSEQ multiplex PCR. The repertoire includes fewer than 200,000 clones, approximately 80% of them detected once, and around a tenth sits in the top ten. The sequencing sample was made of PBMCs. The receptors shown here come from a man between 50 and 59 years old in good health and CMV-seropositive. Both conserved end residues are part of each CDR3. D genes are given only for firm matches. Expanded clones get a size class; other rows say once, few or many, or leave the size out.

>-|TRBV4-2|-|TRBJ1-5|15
CASSQNGVNNQPQHF
TGTGCCAGCAGCCAAAACGGAGTCAACAATCAGCCCCAGCATTTT
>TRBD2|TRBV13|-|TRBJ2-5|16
CASSSLGLAGQETQYF
TGTGCCAGCAGCTCCCTGGGACTAGCGGGTCAAGAGACCCAGTACTTC
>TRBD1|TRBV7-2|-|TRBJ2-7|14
CASSLVDRSYEQYF
TGTGCCAGCAGCTTAGTGGACAGGTCTTACGAGCAGTACTTC
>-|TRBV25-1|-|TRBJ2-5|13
CASDTEGQETQYF
TGTGCCAGCGATACCGAGGGCCAAGAGACCCAGTACTTC
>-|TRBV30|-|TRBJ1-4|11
CAWSRQEKLFF
TGTGCCTGGAGTAGACAGGAAAAACTGTTTTTT
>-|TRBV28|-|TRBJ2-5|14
CASSLGTPQETQYF
TGTGCCAGCAGTCTCGGGACACCTCAAGAGACCCAGTACTTC
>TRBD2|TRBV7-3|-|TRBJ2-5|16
CASSASMAGEGETQYF
TGTGCCAGCAGCGCCTCTATGGCGGGAGAAGGAGAGACCCAGTACTTC
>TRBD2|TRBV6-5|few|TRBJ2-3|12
CASSGRADTQYF
TGTGCCAGCAGCGGGAGGGCAGATACGCAGTATTTT
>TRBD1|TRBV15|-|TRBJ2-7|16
CATSGLWGTAADEQYF
TGTGCCACCAGCGGACTCTGGGGGACAGCCGCCGACGAGCAGTACTTC
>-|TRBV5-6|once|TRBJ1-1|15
CASSLGGWLNTEAFF
TGTGCCAGCAGCCTGGGAGGGTGGCTGAACACTGAAGCTTTCTTT
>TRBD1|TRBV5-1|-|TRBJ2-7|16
CASSPGFRGLSYEQYF
TGCGCCAGCAGCCCAGGATTCAGGGGGCTTTCCTACGAGCAGTACTTC
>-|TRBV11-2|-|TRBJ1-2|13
CASSPILQGGYTF
TGTGCCAGCAGCCCCATTTTGCAGGGTGGCTACACCTTC
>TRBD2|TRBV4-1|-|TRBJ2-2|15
CASSPLAGGTGELFF
TGCGCCAGCAGCCCGCTAGCGGGGGGAACCGGGGAGCTGTTTTTT
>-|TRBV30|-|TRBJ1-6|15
CAWSVLEIYNSPLHF
TGTGCCTGGAGTGTATTGGAGATTTATAATTCACCCCTCCACTTT
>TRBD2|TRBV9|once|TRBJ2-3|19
CASTVAGGLAGEGPDTQYF
TGTGCCAGCACGGTGGCTGGGGGACTAGCGGGGGAGGGGCCAGATACGCAGTATTTT
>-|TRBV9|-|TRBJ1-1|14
CASSVESHYTEAFF
TGTGCCAGCAGCGTAGAAAGTCACTACACTGAAGCTTTCTTT
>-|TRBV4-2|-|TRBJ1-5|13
CASSQDQAQPQHF
TGTGCCAGCAGCCAAGATCAGGCTCAGCCCCAGCATTTT
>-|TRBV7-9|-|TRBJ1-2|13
CASSLGGAYGYTF
TGTGCCAGCAGCTTGGGGGGGGCCTATGGCTACACCTTC
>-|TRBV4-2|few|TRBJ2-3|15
CASSQVEDSTDTQYF
TGTGCCAGCAGCCAAGTGGAGGACAGCACAGATACGCAGTATTTT
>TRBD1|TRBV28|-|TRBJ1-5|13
CASSSDRNQPQHF
TGTGCCAGCAGTTCGGACAGGAATCAGCCCCAGCATTTT
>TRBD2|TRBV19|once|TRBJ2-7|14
CASSTPGLAFEQYF
TGTGCCAGTAGTACCCCGGGACTAGCGTTCGAGCAGTACTTC
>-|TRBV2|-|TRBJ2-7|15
CASSEVGRDSYEQYF
TGTGCCAGCAGTGAAGTGGGCAGGGACTCCTACGAGCAGTACTTC
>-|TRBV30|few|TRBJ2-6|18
CAWSVYSGVFSGANVLTF
TGTGCCTGGAGTGTATACAGCGGAGTGTTCTCTGGGGCCAACGTCCTGACTTTC
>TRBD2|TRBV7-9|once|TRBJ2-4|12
CASSGTIKFLYF
TGTGCCAGCAGCGGGACTATTAAGTTTCTGTACTTC
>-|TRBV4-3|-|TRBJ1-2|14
CASSQDGGSYGYTF
TGCGCCAGCAGCCAAGATGGGGGCAGCTATGGCTACACCTTC
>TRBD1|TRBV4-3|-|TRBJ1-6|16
CASSQTGTGDNSPLHF
TGCGCCAGCAGCCAGACCGGGACAGGGGATAATTCACCCCTCCACTTT
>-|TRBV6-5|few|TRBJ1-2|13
CASSQDGTYGYTF
TGTGCCAGCAGTCAAGATGGGACATATGGCTACACCTTC
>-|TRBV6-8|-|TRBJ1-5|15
CASIKRRTKNQPQHF
TGTGCCAGCATCAAGCGGCGGACTAAAAATCAGCCCCAGCATTTT
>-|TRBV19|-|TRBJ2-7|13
CASSMFASYEQYF
TGTGCCAGTAGTATGTTCGCATCCTACGAGCAGTACTTC
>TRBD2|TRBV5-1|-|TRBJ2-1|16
CASSFRLAGLSNEQFF
TGCGCCAGCAGCTTTCGACTAGCGGGATTGTCCAATGAGCAGTTCTTC
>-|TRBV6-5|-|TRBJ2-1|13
CASSYSIGNEQFF
TGTGCCAGCAGTTACTCGATCGGTAATGAGCAGTTCTTC
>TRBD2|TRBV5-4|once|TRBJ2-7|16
CASSLMLAGGAYEQYF
TGTGCCAGCAGCCTGATGCTAGCGGGAGGTGCCTACGAGCAGTACTTC
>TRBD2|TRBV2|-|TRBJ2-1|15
CASSVLAGVANEQFF
TGTGCCAGCAGCGTTCTAGCGGGGGTCGCTAATGAGCAGTTCTTC
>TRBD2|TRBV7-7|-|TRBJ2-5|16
CASSLAGGLAGGAQYF
TGTGCTAGCAGCTTAGCAGGCGGACTAGCGGGAGGGGCCCAGTACTTC
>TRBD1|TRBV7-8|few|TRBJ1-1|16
CASSRTPRDRAREAFF
TGTGCCAGCAGCCGAACCCCGAGAGACAGGGCTCGGGAAGCTTTCTTT
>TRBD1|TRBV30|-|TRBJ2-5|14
CAWSRDREGETQYF
TGTGCCTGGAGCCGGGACAGGGAAGGAGAGACCCAGTACTTC